The clone carrying this T cell receptor beta chain was recorded at least ten times. Its antigen is as yet unknown. Unique molecular identifiers tagged every individual TCR cDNA molecule. MiXCR, run by TCRdb on the 5' RACE reads, gives a single entry per CDR3 protein. The sample records 20,000 to 25,000 distinct CDR3 sequences, more than 15% being singletons. Time point meaning: sample taken at primary tumor resection. This CDR3 comprises 13 residues. Germline CDR1 reads SEHNR; CDR2 reads FQNEAQ (reference sequence). Trimming cost V 5 bases and J 8 bases, with 15 bases left between them. This sample was included in a study of spatial heterogeneity in lung cancer. Findings and caveats of the study: The number of expanded tumor alpha and beta chains correlated with mutation number.

Sequencing used lung tumor tissue, obtained at surgery. This chain connects TRBV7-9 to TRBJ1-2; possible D gene TRBD1, 6 bases. The sequence came from a female donor with early-stage non-small cell lung cancer. The CDR3 reads CASSRDRIVGYTF. The CDR3 nucleotides are TGTGCCAGCAGCCGCGACAGGATAGTAGGCTACACCTTC.